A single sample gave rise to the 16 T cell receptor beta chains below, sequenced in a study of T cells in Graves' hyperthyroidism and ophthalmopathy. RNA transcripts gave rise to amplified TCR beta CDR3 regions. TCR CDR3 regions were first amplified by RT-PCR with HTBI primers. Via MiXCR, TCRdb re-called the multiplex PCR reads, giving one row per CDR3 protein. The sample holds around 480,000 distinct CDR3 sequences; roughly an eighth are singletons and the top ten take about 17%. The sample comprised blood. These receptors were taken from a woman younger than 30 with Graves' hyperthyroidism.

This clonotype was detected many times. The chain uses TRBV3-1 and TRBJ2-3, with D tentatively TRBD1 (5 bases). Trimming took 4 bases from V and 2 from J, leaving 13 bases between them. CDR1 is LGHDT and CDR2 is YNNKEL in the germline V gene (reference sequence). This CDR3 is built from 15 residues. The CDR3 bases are TGTGCCAGCAGCCCCCCGACAGCCCTCACAGATACGCAGTATTTT. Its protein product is CASSPPTALTDTQYF.

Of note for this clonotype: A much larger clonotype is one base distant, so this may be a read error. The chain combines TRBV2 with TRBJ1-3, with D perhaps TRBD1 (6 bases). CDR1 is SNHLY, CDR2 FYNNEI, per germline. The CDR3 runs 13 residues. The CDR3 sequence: CASTTGSGNTMYF. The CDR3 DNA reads TGTGCCAGCACGACAGGCTCTGGAAACACCATGTATTTT.

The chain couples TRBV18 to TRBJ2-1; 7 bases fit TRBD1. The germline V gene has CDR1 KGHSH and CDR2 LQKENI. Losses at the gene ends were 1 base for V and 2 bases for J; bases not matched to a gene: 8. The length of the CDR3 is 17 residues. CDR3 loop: CASSPRQIQGAYNEQFF. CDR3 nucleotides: TGTGCCAGCTCACCACGTCAGATTCAGGGGGCCTACAATGAGCAGTTCTTC. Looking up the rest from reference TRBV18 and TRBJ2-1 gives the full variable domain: NAGVMQNPRHLVRRRGQEARLRCSPMKGHSHVYWYRQLPEEGLKFMVYLQKENIIDESGMPKERFSAEFPKEGPSILRIQQVVRGDSAAYFCASSPRQIQGAYNEQFFGPGTRLTVL.

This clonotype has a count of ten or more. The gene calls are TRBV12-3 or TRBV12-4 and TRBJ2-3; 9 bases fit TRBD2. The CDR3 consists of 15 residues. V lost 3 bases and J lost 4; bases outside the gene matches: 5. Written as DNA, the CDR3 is TGTGCCAGCAGTTTCCTTAGCGGGAGACCAGATACGCAGTATTTT. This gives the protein CASSFLSGRPDTQYF.

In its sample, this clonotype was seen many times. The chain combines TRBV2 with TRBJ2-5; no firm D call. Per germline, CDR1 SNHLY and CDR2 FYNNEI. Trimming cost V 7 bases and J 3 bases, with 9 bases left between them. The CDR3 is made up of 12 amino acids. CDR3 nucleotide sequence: TGTGCCAGCAATCCCAGCAAAGAGACCCAGTACTTC. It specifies CASNPSKETQYF.

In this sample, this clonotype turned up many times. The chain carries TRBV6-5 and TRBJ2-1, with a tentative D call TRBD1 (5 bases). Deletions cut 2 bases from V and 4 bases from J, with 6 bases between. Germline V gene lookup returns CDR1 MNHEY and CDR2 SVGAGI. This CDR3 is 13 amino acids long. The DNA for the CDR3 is TGTGCCAGCAGTTACCCAGGGTACAATGAGCAGTTCTTC. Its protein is CASSYPGYNEQFF.

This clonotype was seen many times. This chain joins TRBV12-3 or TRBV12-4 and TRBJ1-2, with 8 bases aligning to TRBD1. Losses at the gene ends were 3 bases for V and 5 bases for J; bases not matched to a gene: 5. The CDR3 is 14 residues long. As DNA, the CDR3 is TGTGCCAGCAGTTTTTCAGGGGGCGAGTATGGCTACACCTTC. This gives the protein CASSFSGGEYGYTF.

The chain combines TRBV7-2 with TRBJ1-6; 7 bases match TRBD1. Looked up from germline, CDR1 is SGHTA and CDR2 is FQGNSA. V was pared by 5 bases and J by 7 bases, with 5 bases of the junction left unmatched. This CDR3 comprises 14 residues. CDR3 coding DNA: TGTGCCAGCAGCCCTCAGGGGGTAAATTCACCCCTCCACTTT. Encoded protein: CASSPQGVNSPLHF.

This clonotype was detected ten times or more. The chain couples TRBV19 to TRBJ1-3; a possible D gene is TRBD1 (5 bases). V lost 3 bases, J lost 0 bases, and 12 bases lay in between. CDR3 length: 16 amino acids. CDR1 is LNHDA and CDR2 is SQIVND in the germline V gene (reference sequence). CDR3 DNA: TGTGCCAGTAGTATGGGGCCAGCCAACTCTGGAAACACCATATATTTT. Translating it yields CASSMGPANSGNTIYF.

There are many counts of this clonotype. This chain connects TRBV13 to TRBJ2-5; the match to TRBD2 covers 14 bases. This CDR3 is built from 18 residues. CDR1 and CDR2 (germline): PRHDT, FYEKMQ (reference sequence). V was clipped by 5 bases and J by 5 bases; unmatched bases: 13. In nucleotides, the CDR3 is TGTGCCAGCAGCGAGATGGGGACTAGCGGGGGTACGGGGGAGACCCAGTACTTC. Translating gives CASSEMGTSGGTGETQYF.

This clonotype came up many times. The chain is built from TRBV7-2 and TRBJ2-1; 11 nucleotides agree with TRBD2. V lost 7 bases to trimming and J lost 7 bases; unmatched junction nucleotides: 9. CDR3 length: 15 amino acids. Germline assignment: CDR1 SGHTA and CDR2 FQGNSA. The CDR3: CASNLVTSGKNEQFF. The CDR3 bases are TGTGCCAGCAACCTAGTGACTAGCGGGAAGAATGAGCAGTTCTTC.

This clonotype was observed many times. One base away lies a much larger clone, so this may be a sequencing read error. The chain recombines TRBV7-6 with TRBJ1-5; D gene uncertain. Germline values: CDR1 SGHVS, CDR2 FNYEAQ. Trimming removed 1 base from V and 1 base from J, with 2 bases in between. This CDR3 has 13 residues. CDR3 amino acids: CASSLESNQPQHF. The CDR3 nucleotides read TGTGCCAGCAGCTTAGAGAGCAATCAGCCCCAGCATTTT.

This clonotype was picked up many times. The DNA of the CDR3 is TGTGCCTGGAACCCAGGGTACAATGAGCAGTTCTTC. Its protein product is CAWNPGYNEQFF. The chain joins TRBV30 to TRBJ2-1; D possibly corresponds to TRBD1 (5 bases). Germline V lookup: CDR1 GTSNPN, CDR2 SVGIG (reference sequence). CDR3 length: 12 residues. The ends were cut back, 4 bases at V and 4 bases at J, with 8 bases in the middle.

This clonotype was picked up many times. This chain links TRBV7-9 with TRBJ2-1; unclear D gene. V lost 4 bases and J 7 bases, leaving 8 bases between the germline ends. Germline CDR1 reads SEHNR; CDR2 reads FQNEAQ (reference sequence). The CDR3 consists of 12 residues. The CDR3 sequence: CASSSRANEQFF. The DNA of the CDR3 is TGTGCCAGCAGCTCACGGGCGAATGAGCAGTTCTTC.

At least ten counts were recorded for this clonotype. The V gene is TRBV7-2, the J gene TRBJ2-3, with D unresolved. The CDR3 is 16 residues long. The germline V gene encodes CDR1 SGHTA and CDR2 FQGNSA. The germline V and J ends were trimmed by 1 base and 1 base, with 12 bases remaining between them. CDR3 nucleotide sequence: TGTGCCAGCAGCTTAGAAAGCAACCAGGGCACAGATACGCAGTATTTT. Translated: CASSLESNQGTDTQYF.

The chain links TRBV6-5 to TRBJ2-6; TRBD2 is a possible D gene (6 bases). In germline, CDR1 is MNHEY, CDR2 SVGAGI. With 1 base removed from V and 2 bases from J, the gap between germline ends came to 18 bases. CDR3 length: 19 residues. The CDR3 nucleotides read TGTGCCAGCAGTTACTTATCACACGGGAGAACCCCTGGGGCCAACGTCCTGACTTTC. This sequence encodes CASSYLSHGRTPGANVLTF.